This entry features one TCR beta chain sequence. This record comes from a study of control samples from healthy donors and cancer patients. Germline V gene lookup returns CDR1 SGHVS and CDR2 FNYEAQ. V lost 4 bases to trimming and J lost 7 bases; unmatched junction nucleotides: 5. The CDR3 length is 15 residues. Libraries were prepared by immunoSEQ multiplex PCR; TCRdb keeps only in-frame clonotypes and omits some of them. The sample has some 71,000 clones, over 75% seen once; the top ten hold about 1.2%. This clonotype originated in a woman between 50 and 59 years old with colorectal cancer. The sample was PBMCs. This chain joins TRBV7-6 and TRBJ2-7; 15 bases align to TRBD2. Here the CDR3 reads CASSSGLAGGREQYF. Written as DNA, the CDR3 is TGTGCCAGCAGCTCCGGACTAGCGGGGGGGCGTGAGCAGTACTTC.